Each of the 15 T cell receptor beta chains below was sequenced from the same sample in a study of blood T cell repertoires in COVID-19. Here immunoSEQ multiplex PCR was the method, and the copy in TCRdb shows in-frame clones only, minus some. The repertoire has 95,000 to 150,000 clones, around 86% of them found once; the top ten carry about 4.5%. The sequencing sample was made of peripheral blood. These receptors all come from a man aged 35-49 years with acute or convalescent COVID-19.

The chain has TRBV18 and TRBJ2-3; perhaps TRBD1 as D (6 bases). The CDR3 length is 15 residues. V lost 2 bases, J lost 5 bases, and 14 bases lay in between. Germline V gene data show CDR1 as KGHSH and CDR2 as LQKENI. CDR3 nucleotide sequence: TGTGCCAGCTCACCATCAGCAGGGGTCGAAGATACGCAGTATTTT. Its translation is CASSPSAGVEDTQYF.

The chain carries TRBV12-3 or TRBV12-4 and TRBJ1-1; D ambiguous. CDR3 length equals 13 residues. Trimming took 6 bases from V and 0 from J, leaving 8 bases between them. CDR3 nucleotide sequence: TGTGCCAGCAGGGCGGAAATGAACACTGAAGCTTTCTTT. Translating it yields CASRAEMNTEAFF.

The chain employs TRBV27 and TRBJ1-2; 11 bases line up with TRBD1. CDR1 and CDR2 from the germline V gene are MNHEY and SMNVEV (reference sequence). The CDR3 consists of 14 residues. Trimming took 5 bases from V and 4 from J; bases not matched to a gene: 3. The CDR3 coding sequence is TGTGCCAGCAGTCGGGACAGGGGGATCTATGGCTACACCTTC. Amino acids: CASSRDRGIYGYTF.

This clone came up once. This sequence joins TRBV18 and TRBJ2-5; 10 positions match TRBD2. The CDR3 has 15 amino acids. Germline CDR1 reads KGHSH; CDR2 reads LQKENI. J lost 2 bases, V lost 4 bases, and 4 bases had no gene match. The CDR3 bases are TGTGCCAGCTCACTCCTAGCGGGAGATCAAGAGACCCAGTACTTC. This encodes CASSLLAGDQETQYF.

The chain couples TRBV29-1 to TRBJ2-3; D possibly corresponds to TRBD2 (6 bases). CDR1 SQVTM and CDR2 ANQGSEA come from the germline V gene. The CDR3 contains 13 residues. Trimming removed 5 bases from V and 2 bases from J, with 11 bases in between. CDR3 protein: CSVTGEVTDTQYF. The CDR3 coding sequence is TGCAGCGTTACGGGGGAAGTCACAGATACGCAGTATTTT.

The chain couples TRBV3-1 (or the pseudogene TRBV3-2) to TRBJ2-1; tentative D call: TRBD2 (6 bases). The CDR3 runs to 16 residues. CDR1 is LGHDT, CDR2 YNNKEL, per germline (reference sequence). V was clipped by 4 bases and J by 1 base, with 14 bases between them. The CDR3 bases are TGTGCCAGCAGCCCTAGGTGGGACTTGTCCTACAATGAGCAGTTCTTC. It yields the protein CASSPRWDLSYNEQFF.

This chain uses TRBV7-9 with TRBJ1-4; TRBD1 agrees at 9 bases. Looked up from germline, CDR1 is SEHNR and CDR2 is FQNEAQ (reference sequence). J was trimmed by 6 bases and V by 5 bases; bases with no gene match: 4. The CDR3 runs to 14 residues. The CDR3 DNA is TGTGCCAGCAGCAAGGGACAGGGATATGAAAAACTGTTTTTT. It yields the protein CASSKGQGYEKLFF.

The CDR3 nucleotides read TGCGCCAGCAGCTTGGCCGAGAACTATGGCTACACCTTC. As protein: CASSLAENYGYTF. V gene TRBV5-1 combines with J gene TRBJ1-2; D is uncertain. The germline gives CDR1 SGHRS, CDR2 YFSETQ. CDR3 size: 13 residues. V lost 0 bases to trimming and J lost 2 bases, with 5 bases between them.

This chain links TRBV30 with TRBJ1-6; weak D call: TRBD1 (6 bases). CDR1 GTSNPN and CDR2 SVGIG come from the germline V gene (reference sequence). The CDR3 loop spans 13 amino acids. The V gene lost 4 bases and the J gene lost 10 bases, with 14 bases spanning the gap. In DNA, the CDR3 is TGTGCCTGGACGACCAGGGGTGGGTCACCCCTCCACTTT. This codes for CAWTTRGGSPLHF. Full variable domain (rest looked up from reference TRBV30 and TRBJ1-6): SQTIHQWPATLVQPVGSPLSLECTVEGTSNPNLYWYRQAAGRGLQLLFYSVGIGQISSEVPQNLSASRPQDRQFILSSKKLLLSDSGFYLCAWTTRGGSPLHFGNGTRLTVT.

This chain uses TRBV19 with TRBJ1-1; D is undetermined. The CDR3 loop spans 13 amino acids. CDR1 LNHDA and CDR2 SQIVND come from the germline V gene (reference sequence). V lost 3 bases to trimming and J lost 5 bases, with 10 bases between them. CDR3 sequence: CASSIFVATEAFF. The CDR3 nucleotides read TGTGCCAGTAGTATTTTTGTTGCGACTGAAGCTTTCTTT. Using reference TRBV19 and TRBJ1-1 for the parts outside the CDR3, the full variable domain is DGGITQSPKYLFRKEGQNVTLSCEQNLNHDAMYWYRQDPGQGLRLIYYSQIVNDFQKGDIAEGYSVSREKKESFPLTVTSAQKNPTAFYLCASSIFVATEAFFGQGTRLTVV.

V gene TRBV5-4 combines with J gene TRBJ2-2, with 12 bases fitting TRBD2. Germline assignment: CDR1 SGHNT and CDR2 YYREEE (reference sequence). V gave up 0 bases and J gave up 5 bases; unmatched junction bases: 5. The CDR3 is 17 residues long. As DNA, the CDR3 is TGTGCCAGCAGCTTGGCTCGACTAGCGGGAGAGACCGGGGAGCTGTTTTTT. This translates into CASSLARLAGETGELFF.

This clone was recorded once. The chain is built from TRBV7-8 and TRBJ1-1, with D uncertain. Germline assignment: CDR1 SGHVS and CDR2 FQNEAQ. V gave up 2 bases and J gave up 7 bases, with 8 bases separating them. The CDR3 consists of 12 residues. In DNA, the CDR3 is TGTGCCAGCAGCTTACTGAACGGTGAAGCTTTCTTT. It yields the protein CASSLLNGEAFF.

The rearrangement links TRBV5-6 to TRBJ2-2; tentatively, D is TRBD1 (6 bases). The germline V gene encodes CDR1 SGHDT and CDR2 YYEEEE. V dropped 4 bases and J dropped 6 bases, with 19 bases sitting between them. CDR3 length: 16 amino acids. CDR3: CASSRPSGQRAGELFF. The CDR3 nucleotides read TGTGCCAGCAGCAGACCCTCGGGACAACGGGCCGGGGAGCTGTTTTTT.

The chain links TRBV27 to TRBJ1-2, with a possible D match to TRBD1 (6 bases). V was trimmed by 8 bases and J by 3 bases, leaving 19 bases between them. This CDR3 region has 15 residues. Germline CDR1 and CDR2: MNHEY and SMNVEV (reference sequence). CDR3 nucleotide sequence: TGTGCCAGCGGATTTACAGGGAATACATACTATGGCTACACCTTC. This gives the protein CASGFTGNTYYGYTF.

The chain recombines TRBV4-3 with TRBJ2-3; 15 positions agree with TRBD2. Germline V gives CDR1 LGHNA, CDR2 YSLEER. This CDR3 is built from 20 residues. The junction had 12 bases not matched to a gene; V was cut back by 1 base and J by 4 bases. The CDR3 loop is CASSQAPRTSGGAGPDTQYF. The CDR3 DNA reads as TGCGCCAGCAGCCAAGCCCCTAGGACTAGCGGGGGGGCCGGCCCAGATACGCAGTATTTT.